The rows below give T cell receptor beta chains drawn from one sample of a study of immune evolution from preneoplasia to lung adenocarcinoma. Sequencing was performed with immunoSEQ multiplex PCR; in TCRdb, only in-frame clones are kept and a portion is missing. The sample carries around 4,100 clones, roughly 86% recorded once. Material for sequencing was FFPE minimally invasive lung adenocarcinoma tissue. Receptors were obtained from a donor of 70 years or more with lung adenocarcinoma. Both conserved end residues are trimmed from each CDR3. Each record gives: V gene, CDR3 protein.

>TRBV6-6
ASSYGIGGPQH
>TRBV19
ASSPGDTDTQY
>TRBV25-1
ASSVFYGYT
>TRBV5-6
ASSSPDRAGNTIY
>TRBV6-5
ASSYSYTDSNQPQH
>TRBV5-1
ASSLAGELF
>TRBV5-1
ASSLAAASYEQY
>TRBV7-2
ASSLGQASNQPQH
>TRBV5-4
ASSSGLAGDNEQF
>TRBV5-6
ASSLFSNSYEQY
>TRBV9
ASSVEGFPTGSSYNEQF
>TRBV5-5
ASSRDPGEEKLF
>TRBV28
ATTSAPYNEQF
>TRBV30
AWSRSGGVGYT
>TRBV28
ASRGSGSNIQY
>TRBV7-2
ASNQGLGNQPQH
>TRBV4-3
ASSDNYNGQGYQETQY
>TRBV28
ASSLWQYEQY
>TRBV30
AWRKVGAGANVLT
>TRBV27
ASRSRGRYEQY
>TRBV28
ASSSGQTNNEQF
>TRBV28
ASSLAGTTLSLSYEQY
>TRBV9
ASSPYSSAEAF
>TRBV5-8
ASSSRPGTGFEQY
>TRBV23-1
ASSRRDRARTDQPQH
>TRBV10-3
AISLGNSDTQY
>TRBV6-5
ASRKGISNTEAF
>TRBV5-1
ASSPETSGRANEQY
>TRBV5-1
ASSRGVNTEAF
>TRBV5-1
ASSLNSPSYEQY
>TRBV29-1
SVTGGNYGYT
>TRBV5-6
ASSSPLYTQY